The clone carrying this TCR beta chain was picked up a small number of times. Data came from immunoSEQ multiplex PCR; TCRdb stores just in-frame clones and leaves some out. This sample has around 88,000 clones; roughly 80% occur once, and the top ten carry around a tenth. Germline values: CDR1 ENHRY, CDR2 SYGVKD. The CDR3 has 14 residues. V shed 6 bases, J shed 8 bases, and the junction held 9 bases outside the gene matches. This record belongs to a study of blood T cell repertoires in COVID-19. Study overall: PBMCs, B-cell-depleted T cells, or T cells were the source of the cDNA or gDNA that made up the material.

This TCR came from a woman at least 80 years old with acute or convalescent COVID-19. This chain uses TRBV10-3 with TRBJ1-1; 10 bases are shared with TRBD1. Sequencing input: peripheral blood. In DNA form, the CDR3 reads TGTGCCATCAGCGGGACAGGGGTTGGGGGAGAAGCTTTCTTT. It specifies CAISGTGVGGEAFF.